This T cell receptor beta chain appears in the sequencing data of a study of blood T cell repertoires in COVID-19. For the study at large: Sites across the United States, Italy and Spain contributed samples from acute and convalescent COVID-19.

The CDR3 consists of 16 residues. The germline V gene has CDR1 SEHNR and CDR2 FQNEAQ (reference sequence). After removal of 1 base from V and 6 bases from J, the junction contained 12 bases not matched to a gene. This clone was seen just once. Study processing details: Reference gene primer amplification gave nucleated cell count estimates. Assay: immunoSEQ multiplex PCR; the TCRdb copy retains only in-frame clones and omits some. V and J calls and clone size follow that table, whereas D and trimming were derived from the DNA. Of 57,000 or so clones listed, 88% are singletons. The chain joins TRBV7-9 to TRBJ2-7, with 7 bases aligning to TRBD2. Sequencing was carried out using peripheral blood. The sequence came from a woman aged 45-59 years with active or convalescent COVID-19. CDR3 sequence reads: CASSLGGRTGGLEQYF. Written as DNA, the CDR3 is TGTGCCAGCAGCTTAGGTGGGAGGACGGGGGGACTCGAGCAGTACTTC.